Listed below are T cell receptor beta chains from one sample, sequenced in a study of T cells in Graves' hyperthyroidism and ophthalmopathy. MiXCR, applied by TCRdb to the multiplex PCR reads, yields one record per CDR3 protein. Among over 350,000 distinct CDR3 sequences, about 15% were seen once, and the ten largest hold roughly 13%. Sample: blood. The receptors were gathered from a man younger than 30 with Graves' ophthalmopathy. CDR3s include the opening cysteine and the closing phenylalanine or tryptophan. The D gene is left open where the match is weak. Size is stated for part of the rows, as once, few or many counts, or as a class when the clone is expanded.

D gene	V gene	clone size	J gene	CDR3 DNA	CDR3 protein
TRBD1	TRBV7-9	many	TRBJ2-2	TGTGCCAGCAGCCTGGGACAGGTTGGGCCCGGGGAGCTGTTTTTT	CASSLGQVGPGELFF
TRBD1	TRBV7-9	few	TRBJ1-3	TGTGCCAGCAGCTATCAACAGGGGCTCTCTGGAAACACCATATATTTT	CASSYQQGLSGNTIYF
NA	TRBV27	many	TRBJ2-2	TGTGCCAGCAGCCCCTACCCTGGAAACACCGGGGAGCTGTTTTTT	CASSPYPGNTGELFF
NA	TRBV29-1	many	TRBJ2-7	TGCAGCGTTGCATCGCCAGAGTCCTACGAGCAGTACTTC	CSVASPESYEQYF
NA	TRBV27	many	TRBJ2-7	TGTGCCAGCCATGGGACCGACTATGTCGAGCAGTACTTC	CASHGTDYVEQYF
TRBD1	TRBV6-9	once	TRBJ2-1	TGTGCCAGCAGTTACTTTCGTGTAGGACAGGGTTCCTACAATGAGCAGTTCTTC	CASSYFRVGQGSYNEQFF
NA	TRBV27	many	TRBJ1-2	TGTGCCAGCAGTTTCCAGGTTGGGGGCCGGAACCTCCTTTATGGCTACACCTTC	CASSFQVGGRNLLYGYTF
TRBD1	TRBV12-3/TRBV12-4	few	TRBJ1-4	TGTGCCAGCACCCCAACGACAGGGCTGAGTGAAAAACTGTTTTTT	CASTPTTGLSEKLFF
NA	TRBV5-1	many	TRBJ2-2	TGCGCCAGCAGCCCGGGACTTGACGCCGGGGAGCTGTTTTTT	CASSPGLDAGELFF
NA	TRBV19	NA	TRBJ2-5	TGTGCCAGTCGCAGCCTTGGTGGGGAGACCCAGTACTTC	CASRSLGGETQYF
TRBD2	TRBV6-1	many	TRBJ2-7	TGTGCCAGCAGTGGTGGACTAGCGGGAGTTTACGAGCAGTACTTC	CASSGGLAGVYEQYF
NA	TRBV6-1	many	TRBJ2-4	TGTGCCAGCTCTCAGGCGTCGAGTATTTCAGGCAAAAACATTCAGTACTTC	CASSQASSISGKNIQYF
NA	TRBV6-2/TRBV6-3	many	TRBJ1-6	TGTGCCAGCAGTCCCCAGACCGCTACCCTCCACTTT	CASSPQTATLHF
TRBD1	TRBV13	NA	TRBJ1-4	TGTGCCAGCAGCGAAAGGGACAGTCCCAATGAAAAACTGTTTTTT	CASSERDSPNEKLFF
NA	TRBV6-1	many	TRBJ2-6	TGTGCCAGCAGTGATAGTGACTCTGGGGCCAACGTCCTGACTTTC	CASSDSDSGANVLTF
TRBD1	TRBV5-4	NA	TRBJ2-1	TGTGCCAGCAGCTTCGGACAGGGTTACAATGAGCAGTTCTTC	CASSFGQGYNEQFF
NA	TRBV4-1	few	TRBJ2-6	TGCGCCAGCAGCCAAGTACCAGGGAGCGGGGCCAACGTCCTGACTTTC	CASSQVPGSGANVLTF
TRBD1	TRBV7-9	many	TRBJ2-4	TGTGCCAGCAGCGCGACAGGGAGTCTAGCCAAAAACATTCAGTACTTC	CASSATGSLAKNIQYF
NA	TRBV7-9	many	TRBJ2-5	TGTGCCAGCAGTTCCAGAGAATTTGACCAGTACTTC	CASSSREFDQYF
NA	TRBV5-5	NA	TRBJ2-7	TGTGCCAGCAGCTTTGGGCAGGCCGTGGCCTACGAGCAGTACTTC	CASSFGQAVAYEQYF
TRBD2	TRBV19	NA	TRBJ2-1	TGTGCCAGTAGTGCGGGGGAGACAAATGAGCAGTTCTTC	CASSAGETNEQFF
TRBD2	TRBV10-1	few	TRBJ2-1	TGCGCCAGCAGTACCCTTAGCGGGGCCTACTACAATGAGCAGTTCTTC	CASSTLSGAYYNEQFF
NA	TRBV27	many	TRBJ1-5	TGTGCCAGCACCTTTCATAGCAATCAGCCCCAGCATTTT	CASTFHSNQPQHF
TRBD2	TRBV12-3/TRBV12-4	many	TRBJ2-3	TGTGCCAGCAGGGGGACTAGCGGGAGACCAGATACGCAGTATTTT	CASRGTSGRPDTQYF
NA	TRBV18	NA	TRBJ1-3	TGTGCCAGCTCACTTCAAACAGGGAGCTCTGGAAACACCATATATTTT	CASSLQTGSSGNTIYF
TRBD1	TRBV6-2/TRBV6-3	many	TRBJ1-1	TGTGCCAGCACCGACCCAGGGGGCTTGACTGAAGCTTTCTTT	CASTDPGGLTEAFF
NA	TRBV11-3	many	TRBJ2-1	TGTGCCAGCAGCTTATCGTGGGACGGTTACAATGAGCAGTTCTTC	CASSLSWDGYNEQFF
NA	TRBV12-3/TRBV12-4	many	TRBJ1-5	TGTGCCAGCAGTTTAGGGCGGAGGAATCCCAATCAGCCCCAGCATTTT	CASSLGRRNPNQPQHF
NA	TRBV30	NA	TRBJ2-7	TGTGCCCAGACAGTTGTCGACTCCTACGAGCAGTACTTC	CAQTVVDSYEQYF
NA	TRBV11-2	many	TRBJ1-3	TGTGCCAGCGCGGGGCTTCTTGGAAACACCATATATTTT	CASAGLLGNTIYF
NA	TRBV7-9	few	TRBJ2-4	TGTGCCAGCAGCCCAGGGACCGGGTACATTCAGTACTTC	CASSPGTGYIQYF
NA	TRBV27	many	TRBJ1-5	TGTGCCAGCAGTGAACCAGGGTTGCCCCAGCATTTT	CASSEPGLPQHF
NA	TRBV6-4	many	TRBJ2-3	TGTGCCAGCAGTGACGACGGGGCAACAGATACGCAGTATTTT	CASSDDGATDTQYF
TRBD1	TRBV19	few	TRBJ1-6	TGTGCCAGTAGTATTTTGGGACAGGGGACTTCACCCCTCCACTTT	CASSILGQGTSPLHF
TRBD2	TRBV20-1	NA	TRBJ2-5	TGCAGTGCTAAGACTAGCGGGGGGGAAATCCAAGAGACCCAGTACTTC	CSAKTSGGEIQETQYF
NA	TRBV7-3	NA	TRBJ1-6	TGTGCCAGCAGCTCTAGCGGGGGGGCCCTCCACTTT	CASSSSGGALHF
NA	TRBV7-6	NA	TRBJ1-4	TGTGCCAACAGCCCTACCTGGCAGGGTTTCCGAGGCGGGGATGAAAAACTGTTTTTT	CANSPTWQGFRGGDEKLFF
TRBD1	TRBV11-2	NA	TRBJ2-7	TGTGCCAGCAGCTCGGACAGGTTCTACGAGCAGCACTTC	CASSSDRFYEQHF
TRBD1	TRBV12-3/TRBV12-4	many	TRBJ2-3	TGTGCCAGCAGTCGGGACAGGGATGAAGATACGCAGTATTTT	CASSRDRDEDTQYF
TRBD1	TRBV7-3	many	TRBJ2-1	TGTGCCAGCAGTTTCGGACAGGGGGGGTACAATGAGCAGTTCTTC	CASSFGQGGYNEQFF
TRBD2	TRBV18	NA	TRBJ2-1	TGTGCCAGCTCACCTCCGGGGGGGACCTCCTACAATGAGCAGTTCTTC	CASSPPGGTSYNEQFF
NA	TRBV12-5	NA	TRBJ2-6	TGTGCTAGTGGTTTCCTCTTAGGGCAGGTGGAAGGGGCCAACGTCCTGACTTTC	CASGFLLGQVEGANVLTF
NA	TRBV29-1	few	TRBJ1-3	TGCAGCGTTGTGTTGCTTACATCCTCTGGAAACACCATATATTTT	CSVVLLTSSGNTIYF
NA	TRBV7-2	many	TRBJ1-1	TGTGCCAGCTTATCACCCCCCCCCATCGGCACTGAAGCTTTCTTT	CASLSPPPIGTEAFF
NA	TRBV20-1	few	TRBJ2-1	TGCAGTGCTCAACTCCCGGGGGCGGCCTACAATGAGCAGTTCTTC	CSAQLPGAAYNEQFF
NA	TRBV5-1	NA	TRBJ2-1	TGCGCTTCTAGGGGGGTAAACAATGAGCAGTTCTTC	CASRGVNNEQFF
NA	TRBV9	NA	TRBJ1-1	TGTGCCAGCAGCGGCCCTGGGTGGACTGAAGCTTTCTTT	CASSGPGWTEAFF
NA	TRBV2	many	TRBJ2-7	TGTGCCAGCAGCGGGCCATACAACTCCTACGAGCAGTACTTC	CASSGPYNSYEQYF
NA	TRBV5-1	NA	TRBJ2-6	TGCGCCAGCAGCTCCAGACCGGGCCCTGGGGCCAACGTCCTGACTTTC	CASSSRPGPGANVLTF
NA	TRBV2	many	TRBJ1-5	TGTGCCAGCACCAGCCGCGATTATAGCAATCAGCCCCAGCATTTT	CASTSRDYSNQPQHF
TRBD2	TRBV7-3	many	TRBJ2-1	TGTGCCAGCAGCCCTAGGACTAGCGGGACGTACAATGAGCAGTTCTTC	CASSPRTSGTYNEQFF
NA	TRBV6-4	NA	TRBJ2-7	TGTGCCAGCAGTGACAGTCTCGAGCAGTACTTC	CASSDSLEQYF